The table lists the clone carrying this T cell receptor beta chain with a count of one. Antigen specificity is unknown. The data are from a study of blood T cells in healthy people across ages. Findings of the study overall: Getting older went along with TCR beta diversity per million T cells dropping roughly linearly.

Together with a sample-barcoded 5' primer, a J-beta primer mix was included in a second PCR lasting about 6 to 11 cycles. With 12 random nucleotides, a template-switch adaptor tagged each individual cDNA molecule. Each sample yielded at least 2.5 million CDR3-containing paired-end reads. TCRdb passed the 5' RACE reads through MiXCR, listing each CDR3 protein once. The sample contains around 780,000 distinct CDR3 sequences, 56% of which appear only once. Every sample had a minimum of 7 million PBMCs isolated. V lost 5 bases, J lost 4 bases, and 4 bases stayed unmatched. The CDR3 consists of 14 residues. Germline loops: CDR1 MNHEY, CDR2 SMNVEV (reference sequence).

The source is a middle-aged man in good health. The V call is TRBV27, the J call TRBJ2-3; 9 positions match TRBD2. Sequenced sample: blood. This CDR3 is CASSIIAGADTQYF. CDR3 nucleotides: TGTGCCAGCAGTATTATAGCGGGAGCAGATACGCAGTATTTT.